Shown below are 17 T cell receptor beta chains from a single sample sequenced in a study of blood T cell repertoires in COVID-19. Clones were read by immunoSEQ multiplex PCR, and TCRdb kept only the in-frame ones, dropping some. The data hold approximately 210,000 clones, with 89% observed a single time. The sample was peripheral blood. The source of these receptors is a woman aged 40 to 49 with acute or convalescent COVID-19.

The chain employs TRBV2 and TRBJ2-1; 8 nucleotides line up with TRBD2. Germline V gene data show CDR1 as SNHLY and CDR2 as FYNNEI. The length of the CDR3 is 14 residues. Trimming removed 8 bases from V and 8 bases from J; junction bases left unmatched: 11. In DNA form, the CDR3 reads TGTGCCAGCGGGAGGCAGGCCGGGGGGGATGAGCAGTTCTTC. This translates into CASGRQAGGDEQFF.

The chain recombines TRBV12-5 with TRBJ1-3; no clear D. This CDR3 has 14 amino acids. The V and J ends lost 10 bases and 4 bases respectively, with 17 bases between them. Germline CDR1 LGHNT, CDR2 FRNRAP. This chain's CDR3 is CATAPGVLGNTIYF. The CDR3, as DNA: TGTGCTACTGCCCCGGGAGTTCTCGGAAACACCATATATTTT.

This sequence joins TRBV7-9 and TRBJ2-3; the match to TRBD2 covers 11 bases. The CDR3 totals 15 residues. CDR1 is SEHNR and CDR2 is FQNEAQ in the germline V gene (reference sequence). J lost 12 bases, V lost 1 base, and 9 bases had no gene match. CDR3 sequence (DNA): TGTGCCAGCAGCTTAGTGGTAGCGGGGGGGCCCGGTCAGTATTTT. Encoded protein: CASSLVVAGGPGQYF.

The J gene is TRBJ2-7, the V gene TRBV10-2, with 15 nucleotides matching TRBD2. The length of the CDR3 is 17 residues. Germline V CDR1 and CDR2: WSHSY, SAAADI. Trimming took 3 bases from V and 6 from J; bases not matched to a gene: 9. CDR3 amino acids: CASSDSGGLAGGGEQYV. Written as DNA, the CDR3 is TGCGCCAGCAGTGATTCCGGGGGACTAGCGGGGGGCGGCGAGCAGTACGTC.

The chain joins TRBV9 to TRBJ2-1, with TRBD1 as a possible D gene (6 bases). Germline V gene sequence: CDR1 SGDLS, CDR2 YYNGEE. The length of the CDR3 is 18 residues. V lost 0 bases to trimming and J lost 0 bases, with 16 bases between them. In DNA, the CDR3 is TGTGCCAGCAGCGTAGCTACCGGGACACGTAGCTCCTACAATGAGCAGTTCTTC. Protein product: CASSVATGTRSSYNEQFF.

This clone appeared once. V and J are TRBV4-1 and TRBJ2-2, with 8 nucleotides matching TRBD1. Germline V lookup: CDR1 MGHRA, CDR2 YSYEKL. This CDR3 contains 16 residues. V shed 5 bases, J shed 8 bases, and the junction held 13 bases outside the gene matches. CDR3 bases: TGCGCCAGCAGCTCTCCGATAAGGACAGGGCGGGGGGAGCTGTTTTTT. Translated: CASSSPIRTGRGELFF.

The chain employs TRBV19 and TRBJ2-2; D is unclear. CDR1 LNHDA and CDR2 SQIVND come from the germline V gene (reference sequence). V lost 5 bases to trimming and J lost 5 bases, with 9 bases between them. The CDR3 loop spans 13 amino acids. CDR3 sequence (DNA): TGTGCCAGTAGTCCCACCAGGACCGGGGAGCTGTTTTTT. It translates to CASSPTRTGELFF.

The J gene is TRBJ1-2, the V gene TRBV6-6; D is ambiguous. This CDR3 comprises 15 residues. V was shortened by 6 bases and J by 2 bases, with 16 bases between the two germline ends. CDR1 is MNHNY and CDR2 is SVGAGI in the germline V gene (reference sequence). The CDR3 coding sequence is TGTGCCAGCAGCCTCAAGCAGCGGATGAACTATGGCTACACCTTC. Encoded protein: CASSLKQRMNYGYTF.

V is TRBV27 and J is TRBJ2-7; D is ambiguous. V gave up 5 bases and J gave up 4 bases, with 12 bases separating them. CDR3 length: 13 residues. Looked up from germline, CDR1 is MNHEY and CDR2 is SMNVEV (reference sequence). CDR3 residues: CASSPGPPYEQYV. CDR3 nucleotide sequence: TGTGCCAGCAGTCCAGGCCCCCCTTACGAGCAGTACGTC.

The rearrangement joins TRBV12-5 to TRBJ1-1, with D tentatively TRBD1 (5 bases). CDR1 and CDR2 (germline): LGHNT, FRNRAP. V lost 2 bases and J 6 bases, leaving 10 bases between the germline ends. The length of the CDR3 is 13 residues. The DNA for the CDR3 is TGTGCTAGTGGTTTGTCGGGGGGGTCTGAAGCTTTCTTT. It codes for CASGLSGGSEAFF.

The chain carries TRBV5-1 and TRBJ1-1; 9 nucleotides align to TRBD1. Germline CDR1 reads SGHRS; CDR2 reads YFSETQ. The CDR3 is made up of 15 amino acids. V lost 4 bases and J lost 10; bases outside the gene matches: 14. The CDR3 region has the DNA TGCGCCAGCAGCAGAGATTTACCGGGACAGGGCGCAGCTTTCTTT. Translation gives CASSRDLPGQGAAFF.

CDR3 region: CASSVAWGGTGELFF. The CDR3 bases are TGTGCCAGCAGCGTAGCCTGGGGCGGCACCGGGGAGCTGTTTTTT. This chain links TRBV9 with TRBJ2-2, with D tentatively TRBD1 (5 bases). The length of the CDR3 is 15 residues. Germline values: CDR1 SGDLS, CDR2 YYNGEE. Trimming left V 0 bases short and J 4 bases short, with 10 bases between.

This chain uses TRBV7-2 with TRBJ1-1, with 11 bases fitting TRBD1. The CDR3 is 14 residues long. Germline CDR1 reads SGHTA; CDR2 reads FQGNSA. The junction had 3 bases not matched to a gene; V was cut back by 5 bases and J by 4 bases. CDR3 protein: CASSPGTGGTEAFF. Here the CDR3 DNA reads TGTGCCAGCAGCCCGGGGACAGGGGGCACTGAAGCTTTCTTT.

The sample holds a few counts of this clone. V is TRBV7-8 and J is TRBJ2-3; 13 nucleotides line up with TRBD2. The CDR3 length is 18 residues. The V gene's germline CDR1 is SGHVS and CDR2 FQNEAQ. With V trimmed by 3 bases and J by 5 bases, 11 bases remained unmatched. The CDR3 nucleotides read TGTGCCAGCAGCTTCAGACTAGCGGGGGGTGCTCGCAGAGATACGCAGTATTTT. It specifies CASSFRLAGGARRDTQYF. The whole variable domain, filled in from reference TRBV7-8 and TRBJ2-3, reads GAGVSQSPRYKVAKRGQDVALRCDPISGHVSLFWYQQALGQGPEFLTYFQNEAQLDKSGLPSDRFFAERPEGSVSTLKIQRTQQEDSAVYLCASSFRLAGGARRDTQYFGPGTRLTVL.

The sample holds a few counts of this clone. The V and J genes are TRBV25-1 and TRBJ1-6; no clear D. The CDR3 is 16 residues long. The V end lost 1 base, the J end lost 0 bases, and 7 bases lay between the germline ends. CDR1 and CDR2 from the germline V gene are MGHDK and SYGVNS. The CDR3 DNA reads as TGTGCCAGCAGTGAATCGATGAGCTCCTATAATTCACCCCTCCACTTT. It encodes CASSESMSSYNSPLHF.

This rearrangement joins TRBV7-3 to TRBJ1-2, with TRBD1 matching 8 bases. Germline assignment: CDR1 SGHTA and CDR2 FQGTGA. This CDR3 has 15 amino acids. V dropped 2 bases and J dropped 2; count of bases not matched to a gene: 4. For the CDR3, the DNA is TGTGCCAGCAGCTTAGGGACAGGAGAAAACTATGGCTACACCTTC. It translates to CASSLGTGENYGYTF.

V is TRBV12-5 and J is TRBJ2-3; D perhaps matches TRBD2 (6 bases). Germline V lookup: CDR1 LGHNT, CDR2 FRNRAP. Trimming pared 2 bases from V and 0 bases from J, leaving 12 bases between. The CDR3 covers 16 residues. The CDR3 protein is CASGLWRGPSTDTQYF. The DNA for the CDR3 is TGTGCTAGTGGTTTGTGGCGGGGCCCTAGCACAGATACGCAGTATTTT.